The 7 T cell receptor beta chains below all came from one sample that was sequenced in a study of Tregs in tolerant kidney transplant recipients. Generated by immunoSEQ multiplex PCR, the TCRdb table keeps only in-frame clones and is missing some. The listing contains over 25,000 clones. This sample comprised CD8+ T cells from blood, obtained before the transplant. These receptors came from a human donor who received a combined kidney and bone marrow transplant.

A word on this clone: The CDR3 end is not reached by the read, which stops 3 residues before it; the germline J gene fills it in. The chain joins TRBV19 to TRBJ1-2, with D unresolved. The CDR3 runs 15 residues. The V and J ends lost 3 bases and 0 bases respectively, with 11 bases between them. Germline CDR1 is LNHDA and CDR2 is SQIVND (reference sequence). CDR3 bases read: TGTGCCAGTAGTATGGCGGCAGATGCTAACTATGGC. Protein: CASSMAADANYG. The whole CDR3 sequence is CASSMAADANYGYTF. Drawing the rest from reference TRBV19 and TRBJ1-2, the complete variable domain is DGGITQSPKYLFRKEGQNVTLSCEQNLNHDAMYWYRQDPGQGLRLIYYSQIVNDFQKGDIAEGYSVSREKKESFPLTVTSAQKNPTAFYLCASSMAADANYGYTFGSGTRLTVV.

Worth noting for this clone: With the read ending 3 residues before the CDR3 end, the germline J gene is used to fill in that end. The chain uses TRBV7-2 and TRBJ1-2; D might be TRBD1 (5 bases). CDR1 and CDR2 from the germline V gene are SGHTA and FQGNSA. The CDR3 has 13 residues. V was trimmed by 5 bases and J by 4 bases, leaving 11 bases between them. The CDR3 loop reads CASSAIDSYGYTF. The CDR3 bases that were read are TGTGCCAGCAGCGCTATAGACAGCTATGGC.

As regards this clone: The CDR3 is cut off 3 residues early in the read; its end comes from the germline J gene. The chain employs TRBV30 and TRBJ2-1; 11 bases agree with TRBD2. The CDR3 spans 19 residues. V was clipped by 0 bases and J by 2 bases; unmatched bases: 12. CDR1 is GTSNPN, CDR2 SVGIG, per germline (reference sequence). Here the CDR3 reads CAWSVSSGRTPLPYNEQFF. The part of the CDR3 DNA that was read is TGTGCCTGGAGTGTTTCTAGCGGGAGGACCCCTTTGCCCTACAATGAG.

Turning to this clone: The CDR3 end is not reached by the read, which stops 3 residues before it; the germline J gene fills it in. This chain links TRBV7-9 with TRBJ1-1; D is unresolved. Germline CDR1 is SEHNR and CDR2 is FQNEAQ (reference sequence). The V end was cut by 2 bases, the J end by 3 bases, with 10 bases between. CDR3 size: 14 residues. CDR3: CASSLIGSHTEAFF. The sequenced part of the CDR3 DNA is TGTGCCAGCAGCTTAATAGGGTCTCACACTGAA.

As to this clone: The read ends 3 residues before the CDR3 terminus; that terminus is restored from the germline J gene. The V and J genes are TRBV4-1 and TRBJ1-2; 7 bases match TRBD1. The CDR3 runs 14 residues. Germline V gives CDR1 MGHRA, CDR2 YSYEKL. After removal of 0 bases from V and 6 bases from J, the junction contained 4 bases not matched to a gene. The CDR3 DNA, read in part, is TGCGCCAGCAGCCAAGAGATGGGGACAGATGGC. Its protein product is CASSQEMGTDG. The CDR3, in full, reads CASSQEMGTDGYTF.

Note on this clone: The read ends 3 residues early relative to the CDR3; the germline J gene fills the gap. The V gene is TRBV19, the J gene TRBJ1-1; D gene unclear. V was trimmed by 1 base and J by 4 bases, leaving 10 bases between them. The CDR3 spans 14 residues. Germline V gives CDR1 LNHDA, CDR2 SQIVND (reference sequence). This CDR3 is CASSIGAGGTEAFF. CDR3 DNA, as far as it was read: TGTGCCAGTAGTATAGGGGCGGGAGGCACTGAA.

Notes on this clone: The read falls 3 residues short of the CDR3 end, and the missing part is taken from the germline J gene. The J gene is TRBJ1-1, the V gene TRBV19; 8 bases fit TRBD1. After removal of 1 base from V and 7 bases from J, the junction contained 11 bases not matched to a gene. The CDR3 contains 16 residues. Per the germline V gene, CDR1 is LNHDA and CDR2 is SQIVND (reference sequence). The chain's CDR3 is CASSIVGRGLEVEAFF. The CDR3 bases that were read are TGTGCCAGTAGTATAGTGGGCAGGGGGCTAGAAGTTGAA.